The sample holds many counts of the clone carrying this T cell receptor (beta chain). The target antigen is unknown. These data originate in a study of CD8 T cells in ankylosing spondylitis. General study points: Blood from ankylosing spondylitis patients appeared to carry a characteristic roughly eight-variant TCR beta motif. Earlier work had already found some motif variants in reactive arthritis synovial fluid and blood.

TCR beta libraries were made by quantitative 5'-RACE with molecular barcodes. A single record per CDR3 protein comes from TCRdb applying MiXCR to the 5' RACE reads. The sample has about 220,000 distinct CDR3 sequences, 5.5% to 7.5% seen once. The V gene's germline CDR1 is GTSNPN and CDR2 SVGIG (reference sequence). This CDR3 contains 15 residues. V lost 4 bases and J lost 6, with 18 bases in between. The specimen was blood, either unsorted or a sorted T cell fraction (not recorded which). The clonotype was recovered from a male donor with ankylosing spondylitis. The chain has TRBV30 and TRBJ2-2; TRBD1 or TRBD2 may be the D gene (5 bases each). The CDR3 DNA reads TGTGCCTGGATGATGGGGGACCCCCGGGCCGGGGAGCTGTTTTTT. Translated: CAWMMGDPRAGELFF.